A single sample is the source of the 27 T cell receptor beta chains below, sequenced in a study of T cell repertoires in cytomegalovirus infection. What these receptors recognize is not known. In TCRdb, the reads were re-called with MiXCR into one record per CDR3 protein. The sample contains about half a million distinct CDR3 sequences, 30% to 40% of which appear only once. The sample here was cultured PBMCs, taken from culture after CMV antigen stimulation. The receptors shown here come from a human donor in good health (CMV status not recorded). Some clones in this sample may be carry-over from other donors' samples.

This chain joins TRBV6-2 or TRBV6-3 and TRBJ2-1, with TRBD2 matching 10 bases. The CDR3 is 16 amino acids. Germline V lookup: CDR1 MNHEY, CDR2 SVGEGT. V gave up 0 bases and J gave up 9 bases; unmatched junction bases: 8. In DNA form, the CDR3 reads TGTGCCAGCAGTTACTCAGGAGCTAGCGGGAGAGGTGAGCAGTTCTTC. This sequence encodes CASSYSGASGRGEQFF.

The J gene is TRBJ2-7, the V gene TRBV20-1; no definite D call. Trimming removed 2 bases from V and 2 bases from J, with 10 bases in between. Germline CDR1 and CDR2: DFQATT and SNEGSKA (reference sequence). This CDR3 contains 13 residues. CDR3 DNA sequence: TGCAGTGCTAGAAGACACCTCACCTACGAGCAGTACTTC. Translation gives CSARRHLTYEQYF.

The CDR3 spells CASSLVGLAADTQYF. CDR3 in DNA: TGTGCCAGCAGCTTAGTGGGTCTAGCGGCAGATACGCAGTATTTT. The chain uses TRBV7-2 and TRBJ2-3, with TRBD2 matching over 7 bases. The V gene end was trimmed by 1 base and the J gene end by 4 bases; junction bases not matched to a gene: 5. Germline-derived CDR1 and CDR2 are SGHTA and FQGNSA. The CDR3 spans 15 residues.

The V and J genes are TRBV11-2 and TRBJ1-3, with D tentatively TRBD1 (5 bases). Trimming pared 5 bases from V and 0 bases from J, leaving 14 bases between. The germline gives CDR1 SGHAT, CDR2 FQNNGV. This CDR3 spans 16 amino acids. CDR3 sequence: CASSRYDSRSGNTIYF. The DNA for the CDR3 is TGTGCCAGCAGCCGGTATGACAGTCGCTCTGGAAACACCATATATTTT.

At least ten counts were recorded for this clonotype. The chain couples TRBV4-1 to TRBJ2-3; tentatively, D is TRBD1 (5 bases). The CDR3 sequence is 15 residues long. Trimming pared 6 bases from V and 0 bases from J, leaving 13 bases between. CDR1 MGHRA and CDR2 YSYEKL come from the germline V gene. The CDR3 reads CASRPPGLSTDTQYF. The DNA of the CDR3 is TGCGCCAGCAGGCCCCCAGGGTTGAGCACAGATACGCAGTATTTT.

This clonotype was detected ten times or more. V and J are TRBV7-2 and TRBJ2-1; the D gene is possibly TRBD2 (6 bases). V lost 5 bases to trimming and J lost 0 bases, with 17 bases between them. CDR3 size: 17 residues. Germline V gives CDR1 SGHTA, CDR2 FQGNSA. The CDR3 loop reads CASSSPNRGTSYNEQFF. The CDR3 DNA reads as TGTGCCAGCAGCAGCCCTAATCGGGGGACCTCCTACAATGAGCAGTTCTTC.

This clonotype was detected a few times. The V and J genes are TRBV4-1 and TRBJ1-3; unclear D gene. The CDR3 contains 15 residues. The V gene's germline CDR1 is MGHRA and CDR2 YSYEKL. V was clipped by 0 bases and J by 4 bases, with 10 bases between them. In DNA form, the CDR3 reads TGCGCCAGCAGCCAAGAGCCAGGCCCCGGAAACACCATATATTTT. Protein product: CASSQEPGPGNTIYF.

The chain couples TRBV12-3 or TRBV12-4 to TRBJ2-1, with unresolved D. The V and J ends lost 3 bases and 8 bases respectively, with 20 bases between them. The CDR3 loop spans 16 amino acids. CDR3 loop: CASSFDISRGGDEQFF. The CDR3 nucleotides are TGTGCCAGCAGTTTCGATATCTCCCGCGGCGGCGATGAGCAGTTCTTC.

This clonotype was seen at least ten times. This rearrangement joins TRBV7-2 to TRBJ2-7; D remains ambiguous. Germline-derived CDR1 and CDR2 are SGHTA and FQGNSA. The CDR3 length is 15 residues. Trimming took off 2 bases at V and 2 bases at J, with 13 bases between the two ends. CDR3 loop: CASSLQSYPPYEQYF. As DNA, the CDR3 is TGTGCCAGCAGCTTACAGAGTTACCCACCCTACGAGCAGTACTTC.

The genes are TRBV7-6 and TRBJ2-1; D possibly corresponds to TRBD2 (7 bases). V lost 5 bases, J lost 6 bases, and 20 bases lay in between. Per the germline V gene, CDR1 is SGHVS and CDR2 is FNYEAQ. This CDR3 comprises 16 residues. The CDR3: CASSRGAEVLVNEQFF. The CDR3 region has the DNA TGTGCCAGCAGCCGGGGGGCCGAGGTGTTAGTCAATGAGCAGTTCTTC.

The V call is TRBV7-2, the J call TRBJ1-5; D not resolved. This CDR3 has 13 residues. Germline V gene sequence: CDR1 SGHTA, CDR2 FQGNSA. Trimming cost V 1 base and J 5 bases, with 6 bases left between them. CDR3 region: CASSLDRYQPQHF. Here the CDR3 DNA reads TGTGCCAGCAGCTTAGACAGATATCAGCCCCAGCATTTT.

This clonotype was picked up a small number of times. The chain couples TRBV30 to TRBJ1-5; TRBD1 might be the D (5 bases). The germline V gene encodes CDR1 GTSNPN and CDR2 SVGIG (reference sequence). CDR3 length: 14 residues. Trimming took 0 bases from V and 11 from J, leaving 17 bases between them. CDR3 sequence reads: CAWSVPEGRRAQHF. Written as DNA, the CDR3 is TGTGCCTGGAGTGTACCAGAGGGGCGTCGGGCCCAGCATTTT.

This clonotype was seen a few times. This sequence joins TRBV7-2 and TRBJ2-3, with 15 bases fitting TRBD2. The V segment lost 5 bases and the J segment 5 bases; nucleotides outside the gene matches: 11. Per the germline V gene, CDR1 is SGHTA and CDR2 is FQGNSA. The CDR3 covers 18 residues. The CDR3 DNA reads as TGTGCCAGCAGCGGCCTGCGGGGACTAGCGGGAGGTTTAGATACGCAGTATTTT. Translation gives CASSGLRGLAGGLDTQYF.

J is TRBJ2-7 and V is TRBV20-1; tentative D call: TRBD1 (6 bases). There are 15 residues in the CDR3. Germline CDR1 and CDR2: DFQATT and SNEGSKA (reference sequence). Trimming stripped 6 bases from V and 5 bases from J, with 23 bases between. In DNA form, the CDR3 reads TGCAGTGCAAGCCTGATGGGGGCTTTAATGAACGAGCAGTACTTC. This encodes CSASLMGALMNEQYF.

CDR3 sequence: CASRQASTDTQYF. The CDR3 DNA follows: TGTGCCAGCAGACAGGCCAGCACAGATACGCAGTATTTT. The chain combines TRBV27 with TRBJ2-3, with D possibly being TRBD1 (5 bases). The CDR3 totals 13 residues. CDR1 and CDR2 (germline): MNHEY, SMNVEV (reference sequence). V lost 6 bases and J lost 0, with 7 bases in between.

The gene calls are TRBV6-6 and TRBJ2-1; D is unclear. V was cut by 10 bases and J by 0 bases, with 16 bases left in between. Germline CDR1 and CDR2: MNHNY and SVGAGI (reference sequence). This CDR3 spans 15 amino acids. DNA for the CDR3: TGTGCCACCCAGAGGACGGAGTACTCCTACAATGAGCAGTTCTTC. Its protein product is CATQRTEYSYNEQFF.

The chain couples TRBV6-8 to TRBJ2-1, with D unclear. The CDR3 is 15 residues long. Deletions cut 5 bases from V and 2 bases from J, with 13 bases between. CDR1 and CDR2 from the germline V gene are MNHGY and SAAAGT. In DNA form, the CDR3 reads TGTGCCAGCAGTAGGGTTGCGGTCCCCTACAATGAGCAGTTCTTC. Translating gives CASSRVAVPYNEQFF.

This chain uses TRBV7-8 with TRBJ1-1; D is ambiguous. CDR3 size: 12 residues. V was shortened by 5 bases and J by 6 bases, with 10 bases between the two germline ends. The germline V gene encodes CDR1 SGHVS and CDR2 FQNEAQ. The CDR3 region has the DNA TGTGCCAGCAGCCCTATCCTGGCTGAAGCTTTCTTT. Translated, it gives CASSPILAEAFF.

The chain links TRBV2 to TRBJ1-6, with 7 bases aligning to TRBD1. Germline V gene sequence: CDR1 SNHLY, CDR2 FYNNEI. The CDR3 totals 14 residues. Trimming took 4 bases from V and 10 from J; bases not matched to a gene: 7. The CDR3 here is CASSADREVSPLHF. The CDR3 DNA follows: TGTGCCAGCAGTGCTGACAGGGAGGTCTCACCCCTCCACTTT.

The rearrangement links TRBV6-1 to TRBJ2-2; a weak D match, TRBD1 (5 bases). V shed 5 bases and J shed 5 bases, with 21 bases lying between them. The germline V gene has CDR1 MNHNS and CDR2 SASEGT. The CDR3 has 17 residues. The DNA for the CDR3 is TGTGCCAGCAGTCCTTGGGCAGACAGCGATGGGACCGGGGAGCTGTTTTTT. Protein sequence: CASSPWADSDGTGELFF.

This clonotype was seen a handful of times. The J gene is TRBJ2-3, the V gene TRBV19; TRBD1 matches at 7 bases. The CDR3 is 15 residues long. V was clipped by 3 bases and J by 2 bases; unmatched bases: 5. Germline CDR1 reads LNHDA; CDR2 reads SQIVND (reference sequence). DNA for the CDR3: TGTGCCAGTAGTATCGGGACAGCTGACACAGATACGCAGTATTTT. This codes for CASSIGTADTDTQYF.

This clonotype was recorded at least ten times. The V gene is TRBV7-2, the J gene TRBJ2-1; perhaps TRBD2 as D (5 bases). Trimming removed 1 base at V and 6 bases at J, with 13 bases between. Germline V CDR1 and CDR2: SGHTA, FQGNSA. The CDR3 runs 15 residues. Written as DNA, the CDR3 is TGTGCCAGCAGCTTAGATAGTCGGGGATCCAATGAGCAGTTCTTC. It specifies CASSLDSRGSNEQFF.

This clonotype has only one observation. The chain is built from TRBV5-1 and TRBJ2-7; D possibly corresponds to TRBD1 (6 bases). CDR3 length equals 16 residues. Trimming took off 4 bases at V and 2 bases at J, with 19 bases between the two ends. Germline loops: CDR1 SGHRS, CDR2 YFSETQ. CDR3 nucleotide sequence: TGCGCCAGCAGCCCCCGCCGGGTATCAGGGGCCTACGAGCAGTACTTC. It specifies CASSPRRVSGAYEQYF.

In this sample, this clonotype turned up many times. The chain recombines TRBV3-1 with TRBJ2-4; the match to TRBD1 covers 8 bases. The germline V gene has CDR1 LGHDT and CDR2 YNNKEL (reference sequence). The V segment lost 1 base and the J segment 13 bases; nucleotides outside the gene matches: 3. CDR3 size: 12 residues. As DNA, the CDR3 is TGTGCCAGCAGCCAAGTGGACAGGGCCCAGTACTTC. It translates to CASSQVDRAQYF.

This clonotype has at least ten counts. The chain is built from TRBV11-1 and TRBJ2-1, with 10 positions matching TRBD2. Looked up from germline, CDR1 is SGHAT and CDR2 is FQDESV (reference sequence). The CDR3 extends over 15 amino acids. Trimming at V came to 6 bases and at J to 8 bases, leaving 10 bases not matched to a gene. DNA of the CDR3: TGTGCCAGCAGACAGGATGGGGGACTAGCGCATGAGCAGTTCTTC. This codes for CASRQDGGLAHEQFF.

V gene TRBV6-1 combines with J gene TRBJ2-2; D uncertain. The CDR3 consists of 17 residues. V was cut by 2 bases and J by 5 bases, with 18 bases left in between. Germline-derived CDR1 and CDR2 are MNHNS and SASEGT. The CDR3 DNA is TGTGCCAGCAGTGAACACGAGAATCCGTTTCGGACCGGGGAGCTGTTTTTT. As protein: CASSEHENPFRTGELFF.

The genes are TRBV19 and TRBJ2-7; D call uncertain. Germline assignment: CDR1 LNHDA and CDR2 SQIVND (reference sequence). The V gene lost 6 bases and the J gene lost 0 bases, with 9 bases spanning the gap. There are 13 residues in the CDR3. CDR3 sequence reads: CASRPTHSYEQYV. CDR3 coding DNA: TGTGCCAGTAGACCCACCCACTCCTACGAGCAGTACGTC.